This T cell receptor beta chain stems from a study of T-cell reconstitution after alpha-beta-depleted transplantation in children. This clonotype was recorded at least ten times. Unique molecular identifiers were incorporated during preparation of the TCRbeta library. TCRdb reanalysed the PCR reads using MiXCR and keeps one entry per CDR3 protein. The data show roughly 180,000 distinct CDR3 sequences, more than 12% seen once. V gave up 6 bases and J gave up 11 bases; unmatched junction bases: 17. The CDR3 is 15 amino acids. The source of this sequence is a human donor who donated a stem cell graft to a child with acute lymphoblastic leukemia. V and J are TRBV12-3 or TRBV12-4 and TRBJ1-1, with 8 bases fitting TRBD1. Sequenced material: PBMCs from the stem cell graft donor, taken from the stem cell graft. CDR3 DNA sequence: TGTGCCAGCAGCCAGATTCAGGGGGCCGTGGGAAAGGCTTTCTTT. Amino acids: CASSQIQGAVGKAFF.